This TCR beta chain was sequenced in a study of T-cell memory formation after mild COVID-19. This clonotype showed up just a few times. Its antigen is as yet unknown. Study-level points and caveats: Contracting CD4+ clones sat mainly in CM and EM; CD8+ in EMRA.

Unmatched junction bases numbered 8, after V lost 5 bases and J lost 3 bases. CDR3 size: 17 residues. TCRdb independently ran MiXCR on the 5' RACE reads; one entry per CDR3 protein. The sample consists of 550,000 to 600,000 distinct CDR3 sequences, 20% to 25% of them appearing once. The sequence was collected from an adult woman who had mild COVID-19 (a few samples of this study predate the infection). Cell type and time point are not known. Sequenced sample: PBMCs or a T cell subset sorted from them (not recorded which). The chain recombines TRBV12-3 or TRBV12-4 with TRBJ2-5; 14 positions agree with TRBD2. The CDR3 sequence: CASSPGPGLAGEETQYF. The CDR3 bases are TGTGCCAGCAGTCCCGGACCGGGACTAGCGGGGGAAGAGACCCAGTACTTC.